A selection of T cell receptor beta chains follows, all from one sample in a study of CD8 T cells in Susac syndrome. TCRdb re-analysed the immunoSEQ multiplex PCR reads in MiXCR, keeping a single row per CDR3 protein. The table shows about 300,000 distinct CDR3 sequences, with 85% occurring only once. Material: CD8+ T cells from PBMCs. Receptors were obtained from a human donor with multiple sclerosis. The CDR3 runs from the conserved cysteine through the conserved F or W. The D gene is left open where the match is weak. The size of a clone is reported for some rows only, either as once, few or many, or as a class for expanded clones.

>TRBJ1-5|.|.|TRBV20-1
CSAKAGARGYNQPQHF
TGCAGTGCTAAGGCCGGAGCCCGGGGCTACAATCAGCCCCAGCATTTT
>TRBJ2-7|.|.|TRBV20-1
CSARVPELYEQYF
TGCAGTGCTAGAGTCCCGGAACTCTACGAGCAGTACTTC
>TRBJ2-1|TRBD1|few|TRBV4-1
CASSQDLWDSSNEQFF
TGCGCCAGCAGCCAAGATCTGTGGGACAGCTCCAATGAGCAGTTCTTC
>TRBJ2-3|.|.|TRBV28
CASRRPPSLDTQYF
TGTGCCAGCAGAAGACCCCCAAGCCTGGATACGCAGTATTTT
>TRBJ1-1|.|once|TRBV29-1
CSGNAQGGEAFF
TGCAGCGGCAACGCACAGGGTGGGGAGGCTTTCTTT
>TRBJ1-5|TRBD1|.|TRBV7-2
CASSFGTAYSNQPQHF
TGTGCCAGCAGCTTCGGGACAGCGTATAGCAATCAGCCCCAGCATTTT
>TRBJ1-4|TRBD1|.|TRBV27
CASSSRTGATNEKLFF
TGTGCCAGCAGTTCGCGGACAGGCGCAACTAATGAAAAACTGTTTTTT
>TRBJ2-1|.|.|TRBV12-3/TRBV12-4
CASTPLGTDNEQFF
TGTGCCAGCACCCCGCTCGGGACCGACAATGAGCAGTTCTTC
>TRBJ2-5|.|.|TRBV28
CASSLLPYQETQYF
TGTGCCAGCAGTTTATTACCGTATCAAGAGACCCAGTACTTC
>TRBJ2-1|TRBD2|.|TRBV28
CASRSPRLAGGQGDNEQFF
TGTGCCAGCAGATCCCCGCGACTAGCGGGAGGCCAAGGGGACAATGAGCAGTTCTTC
>TRBJ2-5|.|.|TRBV27
CATGTYQETQYF
TGTGCCACCGGGACTTACCAAGAGACCCAGTACTTC
>TRBJ2-7|TRBD1|.|TRBV7-9
CASSIMSQGTGEQYF
TGTGCCAGCAGTATCATGTCACAGGGGACCGGCGAGCAGTACTTC
>TRBJ2-1|.|.|TRBV29-1
CSARGVSMEQFF
TGCAGCGCCCGTGGCGTCTCCATGGAGCAGTTCTTC
>TRBJ2-6|TRBD1|.|TRBV18
CASSQETGRAGANVLTF
TGTGCCAGCTCACAAGAGACAGGGCGGGCTGGGGCCAACGTCCTGACTTTC
>TRBJ2-7|.|.|TRBV28
CASRTRPTGRLSEQYF
TGTGCCAGCAGGACGCGCCCGACAGGGAGGTTGAGCGAGCAGTACTTC
>TRBJ1-2|.|.|TRBV30
CAWSVDPGYGYTF
TGTGCCTGGAGTGTAGACCCTGGCTATGGCTACACCTTC
>TRBJ2-7|.|.|TRBV28
CASSPAVLRTQMYYEQYF
TGTGCCAGCAGTCCCGCCGTCCTTCGGACCCAGATGTACTACGAGCAGTACTTC
>TRBJ2-7|.|.|TRBV28
CASSLKFGHEQYF
TGTGCCAGCAGTTTAAAATTCGGCCACGAGCAGTACTTC
>TRBJ2-2|.|.|TRBV11-1
CASSLVFQGDTGELFF
TGTGCCAGCAGCTTAGTTTTCCAGGGCGACACCGGGGAGCTGTTTTTT
>TRBJ2-1|.|.|TRBV19
CASAGRGTMNEQFF
TGTGCCAGCGCGGGTAGGGGGACGATGAATGAGCAGTTCTTC
>TRBJ2-1|.|.|TRBV27
CASSPRPPNSYNEQFF
TGTGCCAGCAGTCCACGGCCTCCAAACTCCTACAATGAGCAGTTCTTC
>TRBJ2-1|.|.|TRBV20-1
CSASLGLDYNEQFF
TGCAGTGCTAGCCTGGGACTTGACTACAATGAGCAGTTCTTC